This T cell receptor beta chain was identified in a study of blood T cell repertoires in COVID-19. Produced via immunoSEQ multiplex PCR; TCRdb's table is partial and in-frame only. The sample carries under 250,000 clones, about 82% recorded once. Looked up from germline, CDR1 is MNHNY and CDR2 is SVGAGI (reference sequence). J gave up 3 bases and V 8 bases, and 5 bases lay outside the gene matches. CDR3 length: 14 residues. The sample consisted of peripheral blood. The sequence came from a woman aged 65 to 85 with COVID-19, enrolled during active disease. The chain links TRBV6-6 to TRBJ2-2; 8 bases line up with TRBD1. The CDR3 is CASRGQGDTGELFF. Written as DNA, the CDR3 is TGTGCCAGCCGCGGACAGGGAGACACCGGGGAGCTGTTTTTT.